The clone carrying this T cell receptor (beta chain) appeared a single time. Its antigen is currently unknown. The data stem from a study of T cell responses to AZD1222 COVID-19 vaccine. Notes on the study in general: Baseline seropositivity occurred in only a handful of AZD1222 recipients. Following two doses of AZD1222, Spike-specific TCR breadth and depth rose. The sample set comprised mostly white British donors with more females, and clonal diversity was possibly underestimated.

Method: immunoSEQ multiplex PCR; TCRdb's copy keeps in-frame clones and lacks some. The sample holds around 110,000 clones, about 90% seen once. The V gene lost 0 bases and the J gene lost 7 bases, with 4 bases spanning the gap. CDR1 and CDR2 (germline): SGHVS, FQNEAQ. This CDR3 has 13 amino acids. This TCR derives from an adult who received the AZD1222 COVID-19 vaccine. This specimen was peripheral blood, taken 28 days after the second AZD1222 dose. The gene calls are TRBV7-8 and TRBJ1-6; D ambiguous. CDR3 amino acids: CASSLAGNSPLHF. CDR3 DNA sequence: TGTGCCAGCAGCTTAGCTGGGAATTCACCCCTCCACTTT.